This is a list of T cell receptor beta chains from one sample in a study of shared clonotypes between healthy human individuals. Assay: immunoSEQ multiplex PCR; the TCRdb copy retains only in-frame clones and omits some. The sample records about 1 million clones, about 74% being singletons. The sample taken for sequencing was memory CD4+ T cells sorted from blood. The source is a man younger than 35 in good health. Each CDR3 is given with its conserved first and last residue. D genes are given only for firm matches. Clone size is not always given. Where it is, it says once, few, many or a class for expanded clones.

d_gene,v_gene,j_gene,abundance,CDR3aa
TRBD2,TRBV7-2,TRBJ2-1,.,CASSLNLAGYNEQFF
.,TRBV19,TRBJ1-5,.,CASSIEADRRPQHF
TRBD1,TRBV27,TRBJ2-7,.,CASSLFGQEYEQYF
.,TRBV7-2,TRBJ2-7,.,CASSPPGGGSLYEQYF
TRBD2,TRBV5-1,TRBJ2-5,.,CASSLDYTSAETQYF
TRBD1,TRBV5-6,TRBJ1-1,many,CASSFGTGKVMNTEAFF
.,TRBV5-4,TRBJ1-2,.,CASSPPDGNYGYTF
.,TRBV7-2,TRBJ2-3,.,CASSLHASTQYF
.,TRBV9,TRBJ2-3,.,CASRGRGTDTQYF
TRBD1,TRBV9,TRBJ2-1,few,CASSVAPPGQGGFEEFF
.,TRBV28,TRBJ2-7,.,CASSLPRGYEQYF
.,TRBV10-2,TRBJ1-6,once,CASSGQSTRNSPLHF
TRBD2,TRBV5-6,TRBJ2-7,.,CASSSSGGGWREQYF
.,TRBV5-5,TRBJ1-1,.,CASSLGENTEAFF
TRBD1,TRBV19,TRBJ1-1,.,CASSILGQGAGKTEAFF
.,TRBV7-2,TRBJ2-7,.,CASSILPGSHEQYF
TRBD1,TRBV6-6,TRBJ1-1,once,CASSYPQGQMNTEAFF
TRBD2,TRBV5-1,TRBJ2-1,.,CASSSTSGRAQDEQFF
.,TRBV7-8,TRBJ1-2,once,CASSLDEGPSGYTF
.,TRBV27,TRBJ2-7,.,CASSLYPGDGYEQYF
TRBD2,TRBV14,TRBJ2-1,.,CASSQSTSAYNEQFF
.,TRBV10-3,TRBJ1-1,few,CAISESDKEKAFF
.,TRBV6-5,TRBJ1-6,.,CASSRGYGANSPLHF
.,TRBV10-1,TRBJ2-3,few,CASSEGATDTQYF
TRBD2,TRBV4-3,TRBJ2-6,.,CASHRDRLAGPSGANVLTF
.,TRBV19,TRBJ2-4,.,CASSGVTKNIQYF
TRBD1,TRBV28,TRBJ1-1,.,CATGQGLNTEAFF
TRBD1,TRBV30,TRBJ1-6,.,CAWRTGGDSPLHF
TRBD2,TRBV5-1,TRBJ2-1,.,CASSLELADYNEQFF
.,TRBV30,TRBJ2-1,.,CAWSDRTEQFF
.,TRBV6-5,TRBJ2-7,.,CASSNGGQPSYEQYF
TRBD1,TRBV30,TRBJ2-7,.,CAWTYGTGGYEQYF
.,TRBV7-6,TRBJ2-2,.,CASSSRYGAPGNTGELFF
.,TRBV5-1,TRBJ2-2,few,CASSPEGGRSGELFF
TRBD1,TRBV5-1,TRBJ2-5,.,CASSFSTGMGQYF
.,TRBV29-1,TRBJ2-2,.,CSGWGRYTGELFF
TRBD1,TRBV7-9,TRBJ2-7,few,CASGRDSNYEQYF
TRBD1,TRBV30,TRBJ1-2,.,CAWNRGSEDYGYTF
TRBD1,TRBV28,TRBJ1-1,once,CASSSKTGQAFF